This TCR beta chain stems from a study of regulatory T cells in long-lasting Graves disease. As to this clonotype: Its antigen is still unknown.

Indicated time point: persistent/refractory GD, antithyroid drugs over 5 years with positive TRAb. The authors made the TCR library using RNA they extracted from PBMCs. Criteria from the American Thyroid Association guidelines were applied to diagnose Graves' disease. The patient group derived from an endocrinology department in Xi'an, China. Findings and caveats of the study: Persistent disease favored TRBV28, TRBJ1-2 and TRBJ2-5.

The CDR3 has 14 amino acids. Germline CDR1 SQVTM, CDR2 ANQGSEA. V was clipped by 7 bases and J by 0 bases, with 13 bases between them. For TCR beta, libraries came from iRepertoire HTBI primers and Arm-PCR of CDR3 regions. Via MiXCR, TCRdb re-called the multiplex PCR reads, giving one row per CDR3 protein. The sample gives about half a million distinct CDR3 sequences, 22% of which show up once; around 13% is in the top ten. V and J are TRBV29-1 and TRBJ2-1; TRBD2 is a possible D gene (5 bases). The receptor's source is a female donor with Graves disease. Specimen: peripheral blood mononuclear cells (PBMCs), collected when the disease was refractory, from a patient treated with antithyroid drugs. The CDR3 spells CSGTEGSSYNEQFF. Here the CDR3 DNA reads TGCAGCGGGACCGAGGGAAGCTCCTACAATGAGCAGTTCTTC.